The next 19 T cell receptor beta chains were all read from a single sample in a study of regulatory T cells in long-lasting Graves disease. Assembly of TCR beta libraries relied on iRepertoire HTBI primers together with Arm-PCR of CDR3 regions. Using its own MiXCR run on the multiplex PCR reads, TCRdb lists one record per CDR3 protein. This table has about 420,000 distinct CDR3 sequences, approximately 16% appearing once. Time point specified: newly diagnosed GD, antithyroid drugs for less than 3 months. Making the TCR library involved RNA that had been extracted from PBMCs. These records were also assigned to another study, of T cells in Graves' hyperthyroidism and ophthalmopathy.

The sample in question was peripheral blood mononuclear cells (PBMCs), obtained at new diagnosis, from a patient treated with antithyroid drugs. These receptors were obtained from a young woman with Graves disease.

This clonotype occurred a few times. The chain has TRBV19 and TRBJ2-3, with D unclear. Trimming pared 10 bases from V and 2 bases from J, leaving 16 bases between. The V gene's germline CDR1 is LNHDA and CDR2 SQIVND (reference sequence). The CDR3 is 14 residues long. The CDR3 sequence: CATSFGVHTDTQYF. CDR3 bases: TGTGCCACCTCCTTTGGGGTCCACACAGATACGCAGTATTTT.

The rearrangement uses TRBV29-1 and TRBJ2-2; perhaps TRBD1 as D (6 bases). V was cut by 7 bases and J by 4 bases, with 16 bases left in between. CDR3 length: 14 amino acids. From germline, CDR1 is SQVTM and CDR2 ANQGSEA. Written as DNA, the CDR3 is TGCAGCGCTGGTTCGGGACAAGTCACCGGGGAGCTGTTTTTT. Residues: CSAGSGQVTGELFF.

Comments on this clonotype: A single base is all that separates this from a far larger clone, so a read error is likely. V is TRBV28 and J is TRBJ2-7, with TRBD2 identical over 7 bases. This CDR3 is built from 14 residues. J gave up 7 bases and V 4 bases, and 10 bases lay outside the gene matches. Germline CDR1 and CDR2: MDHEN and SYDVKM. CDR3 sequence reads: CASSYRSGRNEQYF. For the CDR3, the DNA is TGTGCCAGCAGTTACCGTAGCGGGCGAAATGAGCAGTACTTC.

This clonotype was detected a few times. The chain combines TRBV10-3 with TRBJ2-7, with D maybe TRBD1 (5 bases). CDR3 size: 13 residues. The V end was cut by 5 bases, the J end by 3 bases, with 11 bases between. Per the germline V gene, CDR1 is ENHRY and CDR2 is SYGVKD. This CDR3 is CAISTGTGYEQYF. The DNA of the CDR3 is TGTGCCATCAGTACAGGAACCGGCTACGAGCAGTACTTC.

This clonotype was observed a handful of times. The rearrangement links TRBV27 to TRBJ2-1; D possibly corresponds to TRBD2 (5 bases). The V gene lost 1 base and the J gene lost 5 bases, with 15 bases spanning the gap. Germline V lookup: CDR1 MNHEY, CDR2 SMNVEV (reference sequence). The CDR3 extends over 16 amino acids. CDR3 nucleotide sequence: TGTGCCAGCAGTTTATGGTGGGAGAATCCCCACAATGAGCAGTTCTTC. Its protein is CASSLWWENPHNEQFF.

CDR3 loop: CASSLSSSGGAYEQYF. In DNA, the CDR3 is TGTGCCAGCAGCTTATCCTCTAGCGGAGGGGCCTACGAGCAGTACTTC. This chain uses TRBV2 with TRBJ2-7; 7 nucleotides agree with TRBD2. V lost 6 bases, J lost 2 bases, and 13 bases stayed unmatched. Germline CDR1 reads SNHLY; CDR2 reads FYNNEI. The CDR3 consists of 16 residues.

There are many counts of this clonotype. V gene TRBV20-1 combines with J gene TRBJ1-2; weak D call: TRBD1 (5 bases). CDR1 is DFQATT and CDR2 is SNEGSKA in the germline V gene (reference sequence). Trimming left V 6 bases short and J 3 bases short, with 14 bases between. The CDR3 extends over 13 amino acids. The CDR3: CSAPNRRDYGYTF. The DNA for the CDR3 is TGCAGTGCCCCTAACAGGCGGGACTATGGCTACACCTTC.

The chain combines TRBV24-1 with TRBJ2-1, with 8 bases fitting TRBD2. J lost 9 bases, V lost 0 bases, and 6 bases had no gene match. CDR3 length: 15 amino acids. Germline lookup yields CDR1 KGHDR and CDR2 SFDVKD. In nucleotides, the CDR3 is TGTGCCACCAGTGATTTGTATGGAGCGGGAGTTGAGCAGTTCTTC. The encoded protein is CATSDLYGAGVEQFF.

Ten or more counts support this clonotype. The V call is TRBV7-2, the J call TRBJ2-5; D may correspond to TRBD1 or TRBD2 (5 bases each). This CDR3 region has 15 residues. Between the trimmed V and J ends, which lost 0 bases and 5 bases, there was a span of 13 bases. CDR1 is SGHTA and CDR2 is FQGNSA in the germline V gene. Here the CDR3 reads CASSLAGTLGETQYF. The CDR3 coding sequence is TGTGCCAGCAGCTTAGCGGGGACGCTGGGCGAGACCCAGTACTTC.

This clonotype was seen repeatedly, ten times or more. V and J are TRBV15 and TRBJ2-1; 8 bases are a match to TRBD1. V lost 5 bases to trimming and J lost 0 bases; unmatched junction nucleotides: 6. In germline, CDR1 is LNHNV, CDR2 YYDKDF (reference sequence). CDR3 length: 16 residues. The CDR3 sequence is CATSSGQASSYNEQFF. The CDR3 nucleotides are TGTGCCACCAGCTCGGGACAGGCGAGCTCCTACAATGAGCAGTTCTTC.

This clonotype was seen at least ten times. Here the CDR3 reads CASSPRWTGTSTDTQYF. The CDR3 DNA reads as TGTGCCAGCTCACCAAGGTGGACAGGGACAAGCACAGATACGCAGTATTTT. This sequence joins TRBV18 and TRBJ2-3, with TRBD1 matching over 8 bases. This CDR3 spans 17 amino acids. In germline, CDR1 is KGHSH, CDR2 LQKENI. J gave up 0 bases and V 2 bases, and 7 bases lay outside the gene matches.

This clonotype has just a few counts. This chain links TRBV20-1 with TRBJ2-7; D uncertain. Germline lookup yields CDR1 DFQATT and CDR2 SNEGSKA (reference sequence). V lost 6 bases to trimming and J lost 0 bases, with 15 bases between them. CDR3 length: 14 amino acids. The CDR3 DNA sequence: TGCAGTGCCCTCGGCTCTCCGAGCTCCTACGAGCAGTACTTC. This encodes CSALGSPSSYEQYF.

The chain joins TRBV2 to TRBJ2-6; D may be TRBD2 (6 bases). Trimming stripped 1 base from V and 0 bases from J, with 13 bases between. This CDR3 is 18 amino acids long. The germline gives CDR1 SNHLY, CDR2 FYNNEI. In nucleotides, the CDR3 is TGTGCCAGCAGTGAAGTCGGAGGGAAACACTCTGGGGCCAACGTCCTGACTTTC. It codes for CASSEVGGKHSGANVLTF.

The J gene is TRBJ2-2, the V gene TRBV29-1; D not certain. CDR3 length: 12 residues. V lost 4 bases and J lost 2, with 5 bases in between. The germline V gene has CDR1 SQVTM and CDR2 ANQGSEA. CDR3 residues: CSVGRNTGELFF. The CDR3 bases are TGCAGCGTTGGCAGAAACACCGGGGAGCTGTTTTTT.

This clonotype was picked up many times. The CDR3 spells CAGTYNEQFF. As DNA, the CDR3 is TGTGCCGGAACTTACAATGAGCAGTTCTTC. The gene calls are TRBV30 and TRBJ2-1, with D unclear. The germline V gene encodes CDR1 GTSNPN and CDR2 SVGIG (reference sequence). The CDR3 contains 10 residues. The ends were cut back, 8 bases at V and 4 bases at J, with 6 bases in the middle.

This clonotype was seen many times. The V and J genes are TRBV27 and TRBJ2-7; 7 bases are shared with TRBD1. The V gene's germline CDR1 is MNHEY and CDR2 SMNVEV (reference sequence). Trimming removed 6 bases from V and 2 bases from J; junction bases left unmatched: 13. The CDR3 has 16 amino acids. CDR3 bases: TGTGCCAGCAGGGATCTGCAGGGACAGCCAACCTACGAGCAGTACTTC. Its protein is CASRDLQGQPTYEQYF.

This clonotype was observed many times. The chain uses TRBV5-1 and TRBJ2-1; 14 bases map to TRBD2. The J segment lost 8 bases and the V segment lost 0 bases, leaving 16 bases of the junction unmatched. The CDR3 totals 20 residues. From germline, CDR1 is SGHRS and CDR2 YFSETQ. The CDR3 protein is CASSLEFRTSGRTRPDEQFF. The CDR3 nucleotides are TGCGCCAGCAGCTTGGAGTTCCGGACTAGCGGGAGGACCCGCCCCGATGAGCAGTTCTTC. Full variable domain (outside the CDR3, taken from reference TRBV5-1 and TRBJ2-1): KAGVTQTPRYLIKTRGQQVTLSCSPISGHRSVSWYQQTPGQGLQFLFEYFSETQRNKGNFPGRFSGRQFSNSRSEMNVSTLELGDSALYLCASSLEFRTSGRTRPDEQFFGPGTRLTVL.

The chain is built from TRBV20-1 and TRBJ2-1; 13 positions match TRBD2. The CDR3 covers 15 residues. CDR1 is DFQATT, CDR2 SNEGSKA, per germline (reference sequence). V gave up 2 bases and J gave up 5 bases; unmatched junction bases: 3. CDR3 DNA sequence: TGCAGTGCTAGAACTAGCGGGAGGGCCGACAATGAGCAGTTCTTC. This gives the protein CSARTSGRADNEQFF.

This clonotype has ten or more counts. The V and J genes are TRBV20-1 and TRBJ2-1; 9 positions agree with TRBD2. This CDR3 region has 13 residues. The junction had 3 bases not matched to a gene; V was cut back by 3 bases and J by 6 bases. Germline CDR1 reads DFQATT; CDR2 reads SNEGSKA (reference sequence). CDR3 sequence (DNA): TGCAGTGCTAGTCTGCGGGAGGGCAATGAGCAGTTCTTC. This codes for CSASLREGNEQFF.